This T cell receptor beta chain is drawn from a study of regulatory T cells in long-lasting Graves disease. This clonotype was counted only a few times. Arm-PCR with iRepertoire HTBI primers amplified the CDR3 regions for these TCR beta libraries. TCRdb re-derived calls from the multiplex PCR reads in MiXCR, one entry per CDR3 protein. This table holds under 250,000 distinct CDR3 sequences, roughly a fifth found once. The time point was: newly diagnosed GD, antithyroid drugs for less than 3 months. RNA isolated from PBMCs was used to make the TCR library. Germline CDR1 is MNHEY and CDR2 is SMNVEV (reference sequence). The V end lost 0 bases, the J end lost 4 bases, and 4 bases lay between the germline ends. The CDR3 covers 13 residues.

Sequencing was performed on peripheral blood mononuclear cells (PBMCs), taken at new diagnosis, from a patient treated with antithyroid drugs. This sequence joins TRBV27 and TRBJ1-3; no definite D call. The sequence was obtained from a female donor with Graves disease. CDR3: CASSLSQGNTIYF. CDR3 DNA: TGTGCCAGCAGTTTATCACAGGGAAACACCATATATTTT.